These 10 T cell receptor beta chains were sequenced from one sample in a study of TET2 disruption in CD19-targeted CAR T cells. Produced via immunoSEQ multiplex PCR; TCRdb's table is partial and in-frame only. The sample has around 30,000 clones. This sample's treatment: autologous CTL019 cells: CD19 CAR with 4-1BB and CD3 zeta domains. No antigen has been assigned to these receptors. The sample here was CD8- CAR+ T cells sorted from cultured blood T cells, taken for CD19 CAR T cell therapy. As to subset: CD8-negative CAR-positive T cells from the infusion product. The source of these receptors is a man in his sixties or seventies with chronic lymphocytic leukemia.

For this clone: The read falls 3 residues short of the CDR3 end, and the missing part is taken from the germline J gene. The chain is built from TRBV18 and TRBJ1-2; no clear D gene. The CDR3 loop spans 14 amino acids. CDR1 and CDR2 (germline): KGHSH, LQKENI. The sequenced part of the CDR3 DNA is TGTGCCAGCTCACCATCCCCCCCCACAGATACC. It specifies CASSPSPPTDT. The full CDR3 protein reads CASSPSPPTDTYTF.

About this clone itself: The read gets to within 3 residues of the CDR3 end, and the germline J gene fills in the rest. The rearrangement uses TRBV5-4 and TRBJ2-3, with 7 bases fitting TRBD1. Germline CDR1 is SGHNT and CDR2 is YYREEE (reference sequence). V was pared by 4 bases and J by 2 bases, with 4 bases of the junction left unmatched. The CDR3 covers 14 residues. The sequenced part of the CDR3 DNA is TGTGCCAGCAGCCCGGGGACAGTCACAGATACG. This codes for CASSPGTVTDT. The entire CDR3 protein reads CASSPGTVTDTQYF.

As to this clone: The read is 3 residues too short to cover the CDR3 end, so that end is filled in from the germline J gene. V is TRBV5-4 and J is TRBJ2-2; D not certain. The V end was cut by 0 bases, the J end by 3 bases, with 9 bases between. Germline CDR1 is SGHNT and CDR2 is YYREEE (reference sequence). The CDR3 is 15 residues long. The CDR3 sequence is CASSLGGLDTGELFF. The covered CDR3 bases are TGTGCCAGCAGCTTGGGAGGTTTGGACACCGGGGAG.

Points on this clone: The junction and the germline gene differ at one end; a read error may be behind it. The read ends 3 residues early relative to the CDR3; the germline J gene fills the gap. This chain uses TRBV7-3 with TRBJ1-1; D might be TRBD1 (5 bases). The V gene's germline CDR1 is SGHTA and CDR2 FQGTGA. CDR3 length: 14 residues. CDR3 bases read: TGTGTCAGCAGCCCCCAGGGCCTAGGGGCTGAA. Protein product: CVSSPQGLGAE. The CDR3 in its entirety is CVSSPQGLGAEAFF. Full variable domain (rest looked up from reference TRBV7-3 and TRBJ1-1): GAGVSQTPSNKVTEKGKYVELRCDPISGHTALYWYRQSLGQGPEFLIYFQGTGAADDSGLPNDRFFAVRPEGSVSTLKIQRTERGDSAVYLCVSSPQGLGAEAFFGQGTRLTVV.

Regarding this clone: Read sequence stops 3 residues before the CDR3 end, and the germline J gene provides the missing end. The gene calls are TRBV5-3 and TRBJ1-4; a weak D match, TRBD1 (5 bases). TRBV5-3 is identified as an open reading frame with a role that is uncertain. Trimming cost V 4 bases and J 7 bases, with 26 bases left between them. The CDR3 length is 18 residues. The CDR3 region is CARSLLGRLAPPGEKLFF. Partial CDR3 DNA: TGTGCCAGAAGCCTTTTGGGGCGTTTAGCCCCTCCAGGTGAAAAA.

For this clone: The read stops 3 residues short of the end of the CDR3; the missing end is completed from the germline J gene. The V call is TRBV11-3, the J call TRBJ2-7; TRBD1 matches 10 bases. The V and J ends lost 5 bases and 5 bases, in that order; junction bases with no gene match: 6. CDR1 and CDR2 from the germline V gene are SGHNT and YENEEA. CDR3 length: 14 amino acids. The sequenced part of the CDR3 DNA is TGTGCCAGCAGCCTCGGGACAGGGGTCAACGAG. Residues: CASSLGTGVNE. The CDR3 as a whole reads CASSLGTGVNEQYF.

With regard to this clone: The read ends 3 residues early relative to the CDR3; the germline J gene fills the gap. The chain links TRBV18 to TRBJ2-5; D may be TRBD2 (5 bases). There are 16 residues in the CDR3. Germline-derived CDR1 and CDR2 are KGHSH and LQKENI. The ends were cut back, 3 bases at V and 7 bases at J, with 21 bases in the middle. CDR3 DNA, as far as it was read: TGTGCCAGCTCACCGAACAGCCCAGCAGGAGGAGCGACC. The encoded protein is CASSPNSPAGGAT. The CDR3 in its entirety is CASSPNSPAGGATQYF. Filled out from reference TRBV18 and TRBJ2-5, the complete variable domain reads NAGVMQNPRHLVRRRGQEARLRCSPMKGHSHVYWYRQLPEEGLKFMVYLQKENIIDESGMPKERFSAEFPKEGPSILRIQQVVRGDSAAYFCASSPNSPAGGATQYFGPGTRLLVL.

Note on this clone: The missing CDR3 end, 3 residues past where the read stops, is filled in from the germline J gene. The rearrangement joins TRBV7-2 to TRBJ2-7; 11 bases align to TRBD2. V lost 5 bases, J lost 2 bases, and 5 bases stayed unmatched. CDR1 and CDR2 from the germline V gene are SGHTA and FQGNSA. This CDR3 has 15 residues. CDR3 DNA, as far as it was read: TGTGCCAGCAGCCTGATAGCGGGGGGGACCTACGAG. It translates to CASSLIAGGTYE. The whole CDR3 sequence reads CASSLIAGGTYEQYF.

For this clone: The sequenced fragment ends 3 residues before the CDR3 boundary, so the rest is inferred from the germline J gene. The V call is TRBV7-2, the J call TRBJ2-7; 8 nucleotides line up with TRBD1. The CDR3 totals 14 residues. Losses at the gene ends were 3 bases for V and 3 bases for J; bases not matched to a gene: 4. Germline V gene data show CDR1 as SGHTA and CDR2 as FQGNSA. The CDR3 region is CASSLFGQGYEQYF. The covered CDR3 bases are TGTGCCAGCAGCTTGTTCGGACAGGGCTACGAG.

Comment on this clone: The read comes to an end 3 residues before the CDR3 does, leaving the germline J gene to fill in the end. V gene TRBV6-4 combines with J gene TRBJ1-1, with TRBD1 as a possible D gene (6 bases). The CDR3 totals 14 residues. V dropped 8 bases and J dropped 7 bases, with 20 bases sitting between them. Germline values: CDR1 MRHNA, CDR2 SNTAGT. The CDR3 sequence: CASRRAGGADEAFF. The CDR3 bases that were read are TGTGCCAGCCGACGGGCGGGGGGGGCCGATGAA.